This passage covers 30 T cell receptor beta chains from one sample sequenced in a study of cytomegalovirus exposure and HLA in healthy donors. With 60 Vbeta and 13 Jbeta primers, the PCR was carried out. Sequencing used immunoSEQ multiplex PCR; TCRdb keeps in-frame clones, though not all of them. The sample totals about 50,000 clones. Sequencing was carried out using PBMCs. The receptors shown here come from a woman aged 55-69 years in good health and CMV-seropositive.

The CDR3 region is CASSWRQGATNEKLFF. Here the CDR3 DNA reads TGTGCCAGCAGCTGGAGACAGGGGGCAACTAATGAAAAACTGTTTTTT. The V call is TRBV5-5, the J call TRBJ1-4; TRBD1 aligns across 9 bases. Trimming took 3 bases from V and 0 from J; bases not matched to a gene: 3. The CDR3 loop spans 16 amino acids. The germline V gene encodes CDR1 SGHKS and CDR2 YYEKEE (reference sequence).

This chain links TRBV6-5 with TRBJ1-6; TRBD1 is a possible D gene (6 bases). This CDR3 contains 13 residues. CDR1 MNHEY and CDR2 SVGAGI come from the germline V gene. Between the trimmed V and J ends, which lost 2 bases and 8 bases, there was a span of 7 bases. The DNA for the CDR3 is TGTGCCAGCAGTTACCGGACAGATTCACCCCTCCACTTT. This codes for CASSYRTDSPLHF.

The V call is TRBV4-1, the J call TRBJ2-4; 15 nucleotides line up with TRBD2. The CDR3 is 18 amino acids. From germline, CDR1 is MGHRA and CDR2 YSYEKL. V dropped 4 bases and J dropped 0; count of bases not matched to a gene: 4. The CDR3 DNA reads TGCGCCAGCAGCCCGGGACTAGCGGGGGGCGTAGCCAAAAACATTCAGTACTTC. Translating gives CASSPGLAGGVAKNIQYF.

The CDR3 nucleotides are TGTGCCAGTAGCCCCGTTCTAGGCAATCAGCCCCAGCATTTT. It codes for CASSPVLGNQPQHF. This chain connects TRBV19 to TRBJ1-5, with D uncertain. The germline V gene has CDR1 LNHDA and CDR2 SQIVND (reference sequence). The CDR3 has 14 residues. The V gene lost 6 bases and the J gene lost 2 bases, with 11 bases spanning the gap. Based on the CDR3 plus reference TRBV19 and TRBJ1-5, the full variable domain is DGGITQSPKYLFRKEGQNVTLSCEQNLNHDAMYWYRQDPGQGLRLIYYSQIVNDFQKGDIAEGYSVSREKKESFPLTVTSAQKNPTAFYLCASSPVLGNQPQHFGDGTRLSIL.

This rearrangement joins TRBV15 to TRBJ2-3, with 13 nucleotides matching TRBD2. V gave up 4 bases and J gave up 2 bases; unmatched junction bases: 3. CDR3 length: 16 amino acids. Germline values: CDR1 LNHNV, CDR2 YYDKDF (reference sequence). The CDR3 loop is CATSKGTSGATDTQYF. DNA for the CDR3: TGTGCCACCAGCAAAGGGACTAGCGGGGCCACAGATACGCAGTATTTT.

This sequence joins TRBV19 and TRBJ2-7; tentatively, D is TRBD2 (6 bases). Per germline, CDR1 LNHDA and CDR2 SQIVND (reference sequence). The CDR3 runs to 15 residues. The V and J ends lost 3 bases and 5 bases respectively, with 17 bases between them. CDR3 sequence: CASSIVGGQRNEQYF. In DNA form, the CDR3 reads TGTGCCAGTAGTATTGTGGGGGGTCAGCGGAACGAGCAGTACTTC.

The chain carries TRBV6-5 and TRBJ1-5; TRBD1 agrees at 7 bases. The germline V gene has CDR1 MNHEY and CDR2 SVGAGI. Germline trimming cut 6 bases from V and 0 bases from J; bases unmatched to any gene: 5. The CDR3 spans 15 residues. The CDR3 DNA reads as TGTGCCAGCAGCCCGGGACAGTATAGCAATCAGCCCCAGCATTTT. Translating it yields CASSPGQYSNQPQHF.

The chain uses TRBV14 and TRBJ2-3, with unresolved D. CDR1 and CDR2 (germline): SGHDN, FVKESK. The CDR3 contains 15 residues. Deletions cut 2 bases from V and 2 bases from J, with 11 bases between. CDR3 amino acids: CASSQQALITDTQYF. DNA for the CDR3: TGTGCCAGCAGCCAACAGGCACTGATCACAGATACGCAGTATTTT.

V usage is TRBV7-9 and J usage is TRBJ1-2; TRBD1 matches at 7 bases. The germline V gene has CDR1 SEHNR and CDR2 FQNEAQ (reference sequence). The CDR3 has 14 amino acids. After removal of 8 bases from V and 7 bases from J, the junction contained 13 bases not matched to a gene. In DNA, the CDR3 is TGTGCCAGCTCCCAGGGGGGAGATTGGCTTGGCTACACCTTC. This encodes CASSQGGDWLGYTF.

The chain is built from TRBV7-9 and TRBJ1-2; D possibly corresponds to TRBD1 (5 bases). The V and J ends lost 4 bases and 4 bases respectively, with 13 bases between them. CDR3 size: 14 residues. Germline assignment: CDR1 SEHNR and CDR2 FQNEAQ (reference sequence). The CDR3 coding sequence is TGTGCCAGCAGCTCCCTGGGGACTCCCTATGGCTACACCTTC. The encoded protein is CASSSLGTPYGYTF.

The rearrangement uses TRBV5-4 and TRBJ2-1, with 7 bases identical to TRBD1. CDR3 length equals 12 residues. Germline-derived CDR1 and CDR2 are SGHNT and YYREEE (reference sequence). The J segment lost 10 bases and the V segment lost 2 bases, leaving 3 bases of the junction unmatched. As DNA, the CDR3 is TGTGCCAGCAGCTTAACAGGGGACGAGCAGTTCTTC. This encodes CASSLTGDEQFF.

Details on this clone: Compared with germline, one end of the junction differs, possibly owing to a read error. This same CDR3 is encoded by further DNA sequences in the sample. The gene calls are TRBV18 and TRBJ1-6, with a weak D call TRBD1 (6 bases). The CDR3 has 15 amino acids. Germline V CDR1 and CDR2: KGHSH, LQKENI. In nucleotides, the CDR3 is TGTGCCAGCTCACCACCTACAGGGAATACAAAGTCCCTACACTTT. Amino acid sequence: CASSPPTGNTKSLHF.

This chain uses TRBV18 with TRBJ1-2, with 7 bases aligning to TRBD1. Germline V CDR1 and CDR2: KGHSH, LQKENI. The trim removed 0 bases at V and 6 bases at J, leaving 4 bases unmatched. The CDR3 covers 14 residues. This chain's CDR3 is CASSPPQTGDGYTF. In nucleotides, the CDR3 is TGTGCCAGCTCACCACCGCAAACAGGGGATGGCTACACCTTC. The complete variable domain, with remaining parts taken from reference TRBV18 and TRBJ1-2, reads NAGVMQNPRHLVRRRGQEARLRCSPMKGHSHVYWYRQLPEEGLKFMVYLQKENIIDESGMPKERFSAEFPKEGPSILRIQQVVRGDSAAYFCASSPPQTGDGYTFGSGTRLTVV.

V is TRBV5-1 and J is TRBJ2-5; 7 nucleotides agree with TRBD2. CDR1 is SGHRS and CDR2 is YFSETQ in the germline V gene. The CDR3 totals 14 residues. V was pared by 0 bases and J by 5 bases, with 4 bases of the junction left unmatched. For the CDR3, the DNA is TGCGCCAGCAGCTTGGCCCCCGGGGGGGAGACCCAGTACTTC. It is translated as CASSLAPGGETQYF.

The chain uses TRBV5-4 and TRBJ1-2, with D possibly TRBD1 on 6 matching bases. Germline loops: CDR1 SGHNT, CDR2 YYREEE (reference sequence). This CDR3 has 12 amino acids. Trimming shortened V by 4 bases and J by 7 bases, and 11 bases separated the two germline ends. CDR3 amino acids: CASSPQGSGYTF. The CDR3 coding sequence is TGTGCCAGCAGCCCACAGGGATCTGGCTACACCTTC.

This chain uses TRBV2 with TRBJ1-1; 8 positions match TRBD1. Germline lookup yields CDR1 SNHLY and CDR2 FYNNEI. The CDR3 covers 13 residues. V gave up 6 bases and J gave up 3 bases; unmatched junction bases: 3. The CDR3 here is CASSLDRDTEAFF. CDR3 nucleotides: TGTGCCAGCAGCCTGGACAGGGACACTGAAGCTTTCTTT.

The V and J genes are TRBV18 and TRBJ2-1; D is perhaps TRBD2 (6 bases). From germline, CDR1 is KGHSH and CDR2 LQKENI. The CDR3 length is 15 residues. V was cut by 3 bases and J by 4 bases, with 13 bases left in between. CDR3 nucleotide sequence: TGTGCCAGCTCACCTGGCCAGGGAGGATACAATGAGCAGTTCTTC. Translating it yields CASSPGQGGYNEQFF.

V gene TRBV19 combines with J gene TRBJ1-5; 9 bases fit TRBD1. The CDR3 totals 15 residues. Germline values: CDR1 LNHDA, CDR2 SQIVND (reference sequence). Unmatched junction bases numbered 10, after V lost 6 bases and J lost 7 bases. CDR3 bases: TGTGCCAGTAGAGGACAGGGGTCTGTAATCCAGCCCCAGCATTTT. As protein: CASRGQGSVIQPQHF.

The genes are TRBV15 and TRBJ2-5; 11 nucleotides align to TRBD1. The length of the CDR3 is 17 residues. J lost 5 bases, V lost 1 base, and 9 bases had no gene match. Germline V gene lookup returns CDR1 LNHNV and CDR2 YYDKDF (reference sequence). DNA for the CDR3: TGTGCCACCAGCAGAGTTCGGCGGACAGGGGGCAGTGAGACCCAGTACTTC. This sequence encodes CATSRVRRTGGSETQYF.

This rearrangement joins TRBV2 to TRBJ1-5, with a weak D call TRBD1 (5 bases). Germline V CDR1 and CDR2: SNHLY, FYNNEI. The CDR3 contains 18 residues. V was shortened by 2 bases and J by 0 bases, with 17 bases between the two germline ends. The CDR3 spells CASSETGLGGVSNQPQHF. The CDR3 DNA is TGTGCCAGCAGTGAAACGGGGTTGGGGGGGGTTAGCAATCAGCCCCAGCATTTT.

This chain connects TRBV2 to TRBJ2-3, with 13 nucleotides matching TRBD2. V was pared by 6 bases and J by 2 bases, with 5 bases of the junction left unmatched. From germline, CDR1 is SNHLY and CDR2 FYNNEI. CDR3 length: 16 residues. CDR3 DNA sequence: TGTGCCAGCAGCAAGGGACTAGCGGGGTACACAGATACGCAGTATTTT. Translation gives CASSKGLAGYTDTQYF.

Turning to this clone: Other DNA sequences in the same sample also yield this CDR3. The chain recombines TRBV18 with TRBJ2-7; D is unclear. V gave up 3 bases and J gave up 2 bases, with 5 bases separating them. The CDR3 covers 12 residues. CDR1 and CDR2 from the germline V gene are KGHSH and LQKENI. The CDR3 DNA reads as TGTGCCAGCTCACCGTCCGCCTACGAGCAGTACTTC. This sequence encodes CASSPSAYEQYF.

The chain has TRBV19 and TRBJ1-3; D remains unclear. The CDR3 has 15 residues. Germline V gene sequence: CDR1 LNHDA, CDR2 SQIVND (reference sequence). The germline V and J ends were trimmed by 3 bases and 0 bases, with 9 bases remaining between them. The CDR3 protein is CASSIEGVSGNTIYF. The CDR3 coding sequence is TGTGCCAGTAGTATCGAGGGTGTCTCTGGAAACACCATATATTTT.

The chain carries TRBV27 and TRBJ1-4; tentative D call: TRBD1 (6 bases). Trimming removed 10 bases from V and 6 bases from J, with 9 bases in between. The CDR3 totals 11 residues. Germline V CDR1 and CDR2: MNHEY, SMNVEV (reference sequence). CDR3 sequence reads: CATGVDEKLFF. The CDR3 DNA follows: TGTGCCACAGGGGTCGATGAAAAACTGTTTTTT. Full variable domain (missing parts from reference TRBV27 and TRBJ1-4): EAQVTQNPRYLITVTGKKLTVTCSQNMNHEYMSWYRQDPGLGLRQIYYSMNVEVTDKGDVPEGYKVSRKEKRNFPLILESPSPNQTSLYFCATGVDEKLFFGSGTQLSVL.

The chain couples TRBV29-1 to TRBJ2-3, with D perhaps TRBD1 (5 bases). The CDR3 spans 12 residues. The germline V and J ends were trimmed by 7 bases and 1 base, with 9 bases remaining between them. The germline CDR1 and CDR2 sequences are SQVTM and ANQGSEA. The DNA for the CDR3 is TGCAGCGAGACACAGGGCACAGATACGCAGTATTTT. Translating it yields CSETQGTDTQYF.

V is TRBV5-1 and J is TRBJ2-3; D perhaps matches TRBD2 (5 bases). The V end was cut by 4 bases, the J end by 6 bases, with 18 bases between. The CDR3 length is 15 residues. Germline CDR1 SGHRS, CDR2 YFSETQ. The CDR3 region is CASSLRETLGDTQYF. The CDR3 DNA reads TGCGCCAGCAGCCTCCGGGAAACACTGGGGGATACGCAGTATTTT. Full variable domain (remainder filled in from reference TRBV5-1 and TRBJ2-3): KAGVTQTPRYLIKTRGQQVTLSCSPISGHRSVSWYQQTPGQGLQFLFEYFSETQRNKGNFPGRFSGRQFSNSRSEMNVSTLELGDSALYLCASSLRETLGDTQYFGPGTRLTVL.

As DNA, the CDR3 is TGTGCCAGCAGTTCTTTTAGCGGGATCCCCTACGAGCAGTACTTC. It specifies CASSSFSGIPYEQYF. The chain is built from TRBV6-5 and TRBJ2-7; 8 bases agree with TRBD2. This CDR3 spans 15 amino acids. CDR1 is MNHEY and CDR2 is SVGAGI in the germline V gene. V lost 4 bases and J lost 2; bases outside the gene matches: 7.

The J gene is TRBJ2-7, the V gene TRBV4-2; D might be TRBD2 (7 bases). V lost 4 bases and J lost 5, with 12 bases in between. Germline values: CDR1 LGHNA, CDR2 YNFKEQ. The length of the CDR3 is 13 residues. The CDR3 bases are TGTGCCAGCAGCCGGGGGGGGGCTGACGAGCAGTACTTC. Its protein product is CASSRGGADEQYF.

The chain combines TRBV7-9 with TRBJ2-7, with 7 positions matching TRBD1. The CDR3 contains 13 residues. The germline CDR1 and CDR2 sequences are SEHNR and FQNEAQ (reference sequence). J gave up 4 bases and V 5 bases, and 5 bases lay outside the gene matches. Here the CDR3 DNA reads TGTGCCAGCAGCACCCGGACAGGTTACGAGCAGTACTTC. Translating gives CASSTRTGYEQYF.

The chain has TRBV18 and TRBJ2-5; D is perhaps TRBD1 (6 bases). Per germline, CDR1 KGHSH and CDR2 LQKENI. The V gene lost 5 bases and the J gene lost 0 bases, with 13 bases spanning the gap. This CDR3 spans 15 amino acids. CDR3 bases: TGTGCCAGCTCATCCTCAACAGGGTACCAAGAGACCCAGTACTTC. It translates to CASSSSTGYQETQYF. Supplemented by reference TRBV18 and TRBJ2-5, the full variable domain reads NAGVMQNPRHLVRRRGQEARLRCSPMKGHSHVYWYRQLPEEGLKFMVYLQKENIIDESGMPKERFSAEFPKEGPSILRIQQVVRGDSAAYFCASSSSTGYQETQYFGPGTRLLVL.